One sample yielded the 24 T cell receptor beta chains listed below, sequenced in a study of shared clonotypes between healthy human individuals. The method was immunoSEQ multiplex PCR; TCRdb's version includes in-frame clones alone and lacks a portion of them. The sample carries about 680,000 clones, about 90% recorded once. Terminally differentiated effector memory CD45RA+ cells were excluded from the naive CD8 cells, which were CD45RO-negative and positively selected for CCR7. The specimen was naive CD8+ T cells sorted from blood. All receptors derive from a man aged 30-40 years in good health.

This chain uses TRBV7-2 with TRBJ1-2, with 8 positions matching TRBD1. The CDR3 is made up of 16 amino acids. V lost 2 bases to trimming and J lost 3 bases; unmatched junction nucleotides: 8. Germline CDR1 and CDR2: SGHTA and FQGNSA. The CDR3, as DNA: TGTGCCAGCAGCTTATACGGGACAGGAGGAGACTATGGCTACACCTTC. Translation gives CASSLYGTGGDYGYTF.

This clone was seen a handful of times. V is TRBV30 and J is TRBJ2-1; D gene uncertain. V was clipped by 3 bases and J by 0 bases, with 12 bases between them. The CDR3 is 15 residues long. Germline V gives CDR1 GTSNPN, CDR2 SVGIG (reference sequence). CDR3 nucleotide sequence: TGTGCCTGGAGGGATGGCTCGAGCTCCTACAATGAGCAGTTCTTC. Its protein is CAWRDGSSSYNEQFF.

This chain links TRBV29-1 with TRBJ2-1; D gene unclear. The CDR3 is made up of 16 amino acids. Germline CDR1 SQVTM, CDR2 ANQGSEA. The V end was cut by 1 base, the J end by 4 bases, with 17 bases between. The CDR3 DNA reads TGCAGCGTTGAAGTAAGGACGCCGAACCCGTACAATGAGCAGTTCTTC. Its protein is CSVEVRTPNPYNEQFF.

This chain connects TRBV11-2 to TRBJ2-3; D remains ambiguous. This CDR3 is 15 amino acids long. V was pared by 5 bases and J by 5 bases, with 17 bases between. The germline gives CDR1 SGHAT, CDR2 FQNNGV. CDR3 DNA: TGTGCCAGCAGCGTATTAGACTCGCGAGGAGATACGCAGTATTTT. Protein product: CASSVLDSRGDTQYF.

This sequence joins TRBV7-8 and TRBJ2-1; 9 bases line up with TRBD2. The CDR3 covers 18 residues. CDR1 and CDR2 from the germline V gene are SGHVS and FQNEAQ. The ends lost 6 bases at V and 0 bases at J; junction bases unmatched: 12. The CDR3 DNA sequence: TGTGCCAGCAGACCGAGAACCATAGCGGGAGACTCCTACAATGAGCAGTTCTTC. Its translation: CASRPRTIAGDSYNEQFF.

The chain employs TRBV5-5 and TRBJ1-5; D remains unclear. Deletions cut 4 bases from V and 7 bases from J, with 12 bases between. Germline lookup yields CDR1 SGHKS and CDR2 YYEKEE (reference sequence). There are 13 residues in the CDR3. CDR3 amino acids: CASSPYEGQPQHF. CDR3 DNA sequence: TGTGCCAGCAGCCCCTATGAGGGCCAGCCCCAGCATTTT.

The chain's CDR3 is CASSLLGQEDIQYF. CDR3 in DNA: TGTGCCAGCAGTTTACTGGGACAGGAGGACATTCAGTACTTC. The chain couples TRBV27 to TRBJ2-4, with 8 bases matching TRBD1. The CDR3 sequence is 14 residues long. With 2 bases clipped from V and 8 bases from J, the junction kept 5 bases outside the gene matches. Germline V CDR1 and CDR2: MNHEY, SMNVEV (reference sequence).

The chain employs TRBV27 and TRBJ2-3; 12 bases are a match to TRBD2. This CDR3 contains 15 residues. The ends lost 8 bases at V and 2 bases at J; junction bases unmatched: 5. The germline gives CDR1 MNHEY, CDR2 SMNVEV (reference sequence). The CDR3 sequence: CASGLAGGITDTQYF. The CDR3 region has the DNA TGTGCCAGCGGTCTAGCGGGAGGGATCACAGATACGCAGTATTTT.

The chain carries TRBV6-5 and TRBJ1-5; D gene uncertain. CDR1 is MNHEY, CDR2 SVGAGI, per germline. Trimming took 5 bases from V and 4 from J, leaving 12 bases between them. CDR3 length equals 14 residues. The CDR3 reads CASSQIQGNQPQHF. The CDR3 coding sequence is TGTGCCAGCAGTCAAATACAAGGGAATCAGCCCCAGCATTTT.

DNA of the CDR3: TGTGCCACCAGCAGATTAGGACTAGCGGGAGCAGGCGGTACAGATACGCAGTATTTT. This encodes CATSRLGLAGAGGTDTQYF. The V and J genes are TRBV15 and TRBJ2-3; 13 bases line up with TRBD2. The germline V gene encodes CDR1 LNHNV and CDR2 YYDKDF (reference sequence). With 2 bases clipped from V and 3 bases from J, the junction kept 11 bases outside the gene matches. CDR3 size: 19 residues. The variable domain in full, completed from reference TRBV15 and TRBJ2-3, reads DAMVIQNPRYQVTQFGKPVTLSCSQTLNHNVMYWYQQKSSQAPKLLFHYYDKDFNNEADTPDNFQSRRPNTSFCFLDIRSPGLGDTAMYLCATSRLGLAGAGGTDTQYFGPGTRLTVL.

This clone was seen only once. The chain has TRBV7-9 and TRBJ1-4, with TRBD1 as a possible D gene (5 bases). Between the trimmed V and J ends, which lost 1 base and 5 bases, there was a span of 8 bases. CDR1 and CDR2 from the germline V gene are SEHNR and FQNEAQ (reference sequence). This CDR3 comprises 14 residues. The CDR3 reads CASSLETENEKLFF. The CDR3 DNA reads as TGTGCCAGCAGCTTAGAGACAGAGAATGAAAAACTGTTTTTT.

The V call is TRBV5-5, the J call TRBJ2-1; the match to TRBD2 covers 11 bases. This CDR3 spans 16 amino acids. Germline trimming cut 2 bases from V and 6 bases from J; bases unmatched to any gene: 7. Germline values: CDR1 SGHKS, CDR2 YYEKEE (reference sequence). In DNA form, the CDR3 reads TGTGCCAGCAGCTTCATACTAGCGGGAGTGATCAATGAGCAGTTCTTC. Amino acids: CASSFILAGVINEQFF.

The chain joins TRBV27 to TRBJ1-2; D unresolved. The CDR3 sequence is 16 residues long. Germline V gene sequence: CDR1 MNHEY, CDR2 SMNVEV (reference sequence). Trimming cost V 0 bases and J 4 bases, with 15 bases left between them. DNA of the CDR3: TGTGCCAGCAGTTTATCTACGGGTAGGAACTCCTATGGCTACACCTTC. This gives the protein CASSLSTGRNSYGYTF.

This rearrangement joins TRBV29-1 to TRBJ2-1; D is possibly TRBD2 (6 bases). V gave up 7 bases and J gave up 5 bases, with 6 bases separating them. The CDR3 runs to 10 residues. Germline V CDR1 and CDR2: SQVTM, ANQGSEA. CDR3 in DNA: TGCAGCGCGGGGGACAATGAGCAGTTCTTC. Translating gives CSAGDNEQFF.

The V and J genes are TRBV19 and TRBJ1-5, with D maybe TRBD1 (5 bases). V dropped 7 bases and J dropped 1 base, with 14 bases sitting between them. The germline V gene has CDR1 LNHDA and CDR2 SQIVND (reference sequence). This CDR3 region has 15 residues. The CDR3 protein is CASIEGERSNQPQHF. CDR3 nucleotides: TGTGCCAGTATCGAAGGGGAGAGGAGCAATCAGCCCCAGCATTTT.

The V gene is TRBV18, the J gene TRBJ2-7; the D gene is possibly TRBD1 (5 bases). V was clipped by 4 bases and J by 7 bases, with 17 bases between them. This CDR3 has 14 amino acids. Germline values: CDR1 KGHSH, CDR2 LQKENI. CDR3 in amino acids: CASSRASGFEEQYF. The DNA of the CDR3 is TGTGCCAGCTCACGGGCCTCAGGGTTTGAGGAGCAGTACTTC.

The chain uses TRBV7-9 and TRBJ2-1; perhaps TRBD2 as D (7 bases). This CDR3 has 13 residues. CDR1 is SEHNR, CDR2 FQNEAQ, per germline (reference sequence). V lost 5 bases and J lost 7, with 12 bases in between. The CDR3 coding sequence is TGTGCCAGCAGCGGGGGGGCTGCAAATGAGCAGTTCTTC. Its translation is CASSGGAANEQFF.

The rearrangement joins TRBV7-6 to TRBJ1-5; D is unclear. This CDR3 comprises 16 residues. V shed 1 base and J shed 3 bases, with 13 bases lying between them. Per germline, CDR1 SGHVS and CDR2 FNYEAQ. Here the CDR3 reads CASSLEEGWANQPQHF. DNA for the CDR3: TGTGCCAGCAGCTTAGAAGAGGGATGGGCCAATCAGCCCCAGCATTTT.

This clone showed up just once. Other DNA sequences within the sample encode an identical CDR3. The gene calls are TRBV28 and TRBJ2-7; maybe TRBD2 (6 bases). CDR3 length: 13 residues. Looked up from germline, CDR1 is MDHEN and CDR2 is SYDVKM. The V end was cut by 3 bases, the J end by 4 bases, with 10 bases between. The CDR3 reads CASSLGGTYEQYF. CDR3 sequence (DNA): TGTGCCAGCAGTTTGGGGGGTACTTACGAGCAGTACTTC.

The V gene is TRBV29-1, the J gene TRBJ2-7; TRBD2 matches at 9 bases. V dropped 6 bases and J dropped 0; count of bases not matched to a gene: 12. The CDR3 has 16 residues. In germline, CDR1 is SQVTM, CDR2 ANQGSEA. CDR3 in DNA: TGCAGCGTCGAGGGGACTAGCCCGATGAGCTCCTACGAGCAGTACTTC. Protein sequence: CSVEGTSPMSSYEQYF.

The chain is built from TRBV14 and TRBJ2-7; no definite D call. The CDR3 loop spans 15 amino acids. The V gene's germline CDR1 is SGHDN and CDR2 FVKESK. Trimming stripped 1 base from V and 0 bases from J, with 10 bases between. The CDR3 reads CASSQGHLSSYEQYF. The CDR3, as DNA: TGTGCCAGCAGCCAAGGACATCTGAGCTCCTACGAGCAGTACTTC.

The V and J genes are TRBV11-2 and TRBJ2-5; D gene uncertain. This CDR3 has 11 amino acids. Germline CDR1 SGHAT, CDR2 FQNNGV. The V end was cut by 6 bases, the J end by 2 bases, with 4 bases between. The CDR3 DNA reads as TGTGCCAGCAGGAGTCAAGAGACCCAGTACTTC. This codes for CASRSQETQYF.

A remark on this clone: A read error is likely, as this CDR3 ends without the conserved phenylalanine or tryptophan. Because the CDR3's place on the DNA is in doubt, the DNA is left out and the CDR3 is given as listed by TCRdb. The chain uses TRBV9 and TRBJ2-7; whether TRBD2, the table's D call, matches the DNA was not checked. CDR1 SGDLS and CDR2 YYNGEE come from the germline V gene. A total of 11 residues make up the CDR3, ends included. CDR3 sequence reads: CASSVERTYWL.

This clone was recorded a few times. CDR3 residues: CASIPQGGRVTEAFF. The CDR3 DNA reads as TGTGCCAGTATACCTCAGGGGGGCCGCGTCACTGAAGCTTTCTTT. This chain links TRBV7-9 with TRBJ1-1; 7 positions match TRBD1. The V segment lost 9 bases and the J segment 4 bases; nucleotides outside the gene matches: 14. The CDR3 extends over 15 amino acids. From germline, CDR1 is SEHNR and CDR2 FQNEAQ (reference sequence). Full variable domain (missing parts from reference TRBV7-9 and TRBJ1-1): DTGVSQNPRHKITKRGQNVTFRCDPISEHNRLYWYRQTLGQGPEFLTYFQNEAQLEKSRLLSDRFSAERPKGSFSTLEIQRTEQGDSAMYLCASIPQGGRVTEAFFGQGTRLTVV.